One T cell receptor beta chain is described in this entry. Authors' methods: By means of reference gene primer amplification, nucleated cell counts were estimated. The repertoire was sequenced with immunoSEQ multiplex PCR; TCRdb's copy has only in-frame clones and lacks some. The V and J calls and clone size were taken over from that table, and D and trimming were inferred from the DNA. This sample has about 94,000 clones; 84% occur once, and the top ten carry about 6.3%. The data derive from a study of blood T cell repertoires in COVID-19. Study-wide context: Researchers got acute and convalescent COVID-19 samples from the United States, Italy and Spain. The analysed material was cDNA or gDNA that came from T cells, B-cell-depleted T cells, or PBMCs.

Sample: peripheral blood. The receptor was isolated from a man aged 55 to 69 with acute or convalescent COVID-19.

The CDR3 sequence: CASSNRDSAVYEQYF. CDR3 nucleotide sequence: TGCGCCAGCAGCAACCGGGACAGCGCCGTCTACGAGCAGTACTTC. This chain uses TRBV4-3 with TRBJ2-7; 7 nucleotides agree with TRBD1. The trim removed 5 bases at V and 3 bases at J, leaving 10 bases unmatched. The CDR3 length is 15 residues. From germline, CDR1 is LGHNA and CDR2 YSLEER.